This T cell receptor beta chain was obtained from a study of blood T cell repertoires in COVID-19. Study at large: Sites across the United States, Italy and Spain contributed samples from acute and convalescent COVID-19.

V was clipped by 3 bases and J by 1 base; unmatched bases: 7. From germline, CDR1 is LGHNA and CDR2 YSLEER. CDR3 length: 17 residues. Under the authors' procedure: Amplification with reference gene primers provided the estimates of nucleated cell counts. Generated by immunoSEQ multiplex PCR, the TCRdb table keeps only in-frame clones and is missing some. The DNA gave D and trimming, while V, J and clone size come from that table. Of about 89,000 clones in the sample, about three quarters are singletons; the top ten hold under 55%. The specimen sequenced was peripheral blood. This TCR was recovered from a human donor in a cohort sampled during active COVID-19. V gene TRBV4-3 combines with J gene TRBJ2-2, with TRBD1 matching 8 bases. The CDR3 spells CASSQHSTGVNTGELFF. DNA for the CDR3: TGCGCCAGCAGCCAGCACTCGACAGGGGTGAACACCGGGGAGCTGTTTTTT.